This passage covers 12 T cell receptor beta chains from one sample sequenced in a study of identical twins. Each CDR3 protein is one row after TCRdb ran MiXCR on the 5' RACE reads. The sample includes about 700,000 distinct CDR3 sequences, around 6.1% seen only once; the top ten take around 1.9%. Sequenced sample: naive T cells sorted from blood. The receptor set was obtained from a man between 18 and 29 years old in good health.

This clonotype was detected only a few times. The rearrangement joins TRBV4-1 to TRBJ1-2; 11 bases map to TRBD1. The germline gives CDR1 MGHRA, CDR2 YSYEKL. The trim removed 0 bases at V and 7 bases at J, leaving 7 bases unmatched. The CDR3 consists of 16 residues. The CDR3 is CASSQDPGQGASGYTF. The CDR3 bases are TGCGCCAGCAGCCAAGATCCCGGACAGGGGGCTTCTGGCTACACCTTC.

This clonotype was seen many times. The chain links TRBV9 to TRBJ1-3, with a possible D match to TRBD1 (5 bases). Germline V gene sequence: CDR1 SGDLS, CDR2 YYNGEE. Trimming stripped 3 bases from V and 3 bases from J, with 16 bases between. CDR3 length: 16 amino acids. CDR3 protein: CASSADPGGGGNTIYF. The CDR3 DNA reads as TGTGCCAGCAGCGCAGACCCCGGGGGGGGTGGAAACACCATATATTTT.

There are many counts of this clonotype. CDR3 loop: CASSQGRDGSYEQYF. Written as DNA, the CDR3 is TGCGCCAGCAGCCAAGGACGCGACGGCTCCTACGAGCAGTACTTC. The V gene is TRBV4-3, the J gene TRBJ2-7; D remains unclear. Trimming removed 1 base at V and 0 bases at J, with 10 bases between. Germline V gene sequence: CDR1 LGHNA, CDR2 YSLEER. This CDR3 has 15 amino acids.

This clonotype turned up a few times. The chain combines TRBV5-1 with TRBJ2-2, with D possibly being TRBD1 (6 bases). The ends were cut back, 4 bases at V and 2 bases at J, with 12 bases in the middle. This CDR3 contains 15 residues. Germline V CDR1 and CDR2: SGHRS, YFSETQ. The CDR3, as DNA: TGCGCCAGCAGCCAGGGACACTCAAACACCGGGGAGCTGTTTTTT. Its protein product is CASSQGHSNTGELFF.

The chain employs TRBV14 and TRBJ2-5; TRBD2 is a possible D gene (6 bases). V lost 0 bases and J 7 bases, leaving 12 bases between the germline ends. Per the germline V gene, CDR1 is SGHDN and CDR2 is FVKESK. CDR3 length: 14 amino acids. CDR3 loop: CASSQDRRGGTQYF. CDR3 DNA: TGTGCCAGCAGCCAAGATCGGAGGGGAGGGACCCAGTACTTC. The full variable domain, its missing parts supplied by reference TRBV14 and TRBJ2-5, is EAGVTQFPSHSVIEKGQTVTLRCDPISGHDNLYWYRRVMGKEIKFLLHFVKESKQDESGMPNNRFLAERTGGTYSTLKVQPAELEDSGVYFCASSQDRRGGTQYFGPGTRLLVL.

Many counts were recorded for this clonotype. The V gene is TRBV12-3 or TRBV12-4, the J gene TRBJ1-1, with D unresolved. The CDR3 extends over 12 amino acids. Trimming took 2 bases from V and 1 from J, leaving 2 bases between them. The CDR3: CASSLWNTEAFF. The DNA for the CDR3 is TGTGCCAGCAGTTTATGGAACACTGAAGCTTTCTTT.

This clonotype was seen ten or more times. CDR3 nucleotide sequence: TGCGCCAGCAGCTTGGCCACTAGCGGGAGGACTAGCACAGATACGCAGTATTTT. Its protein is CASSLATSGRTSTDTQYF. V and J are TRBV5-1 and TRBJ2-3; 12 nucleotides align to TRBD2. Germline values: CDR1 SGHRS, CDR2 YFSETQ. Trimming removed 0 bases from V and 0 bases from J; junction bases left unmatched: 5. The CDR3 extends over 18 amino acids.

The chain uses TRBV15 and TRBJ2-5; D gene ambiguous. There are 15 residues in the CDR3. V was trimmed by 3 bases and J by 1 base, leaving 12 bases between them. Germline loops: CDR1 LNHNV, CDR2 YYDKDF (reference sequence). The CDR3 reads CATSRAIQTQETQYF. The CDR3 nucleotides are TGTGCCACCAGCAGGGCAATACAGACCCAAGAGACCCAGTACTTC.

In this sample, this clonotype turned up many times. J is TRBJ2-7 and V is TRBV15, with TRBD2 identical over 11 bases. This CDR3 comprises 16 residues. The ends lost 0 bases at V and 3 bases at J; junction bases unmatched: 4. Per the germline V gene, CDR1 is LNHNV and CDR2 is YYDKDF (reference sequence). The CDR3 nucleotides read TGTGCCACCAGCAGAGATTCTGGGACTAGCGGCTACGAGCAGTACGTC. It translates to CATSRDSGTSGYEQYV.

The chain joins TRBV11-1 to TRBJ2-1, with unresolved D. V gave up 5 bases and J gave up 0 bases, with 23 bases separating them. CDR3 size: 19 residues. Germline V gene data show CDR1 as SGHAT and CDR2 as FQDESV (reference sequence). CDR3 nucleotides: TGTGCCAGCAGCCCCTCTTTGGGCGGAGATCCTAGCTCCTACAATGAGCAGTTCTTC. Amino acid sequence: CASSPSLGGDPSSYNEQFF.

This clonotype was counted only a few times. The V gene is TRBV12-3 or TRBV12-4, the J gene TRBJ1-2; no reliable D call. Trimming shortened V by 8 bases and J by 5 bases, and 24 bases separated the two germline ends. The CDR3 spans 16 residues. The chain's CDR3 is CASSGSGGRNLYGYTF. The CDR3 region has the DNA TGTGCCAGCTCCGGAAGCGGAGGAAGAAATCTGTATGGCTACACCTTC.

The table lists this clonotype with many counts. The gene calls are TRBV12-3 or TRBV12-4 and TRBJ1-1; TRBD1 aligns across 7 bases. Germline trimming cut 3 bases from V and 7 bases from J; bases unmatched to any gene: 5. The CDR3 runs to 13 residues. CDR3 nucleotides: TGTGCCAGCAGTTTGGAGGGGGCGCATGAAGCTTTCTTT. Translating it yields CASSLEGAHEAFF.